This T cell receptor beta chain comes out of a study of cytomegalovirus exposure and HLA in healthy donors. On the study more broadly: T cells numbering about 179 million yielded roughly 120 million unique TCR beta sequences in an earlier analysis.

It was with 60 Vbeta and 13 Jbeta primers that the PCR ran. Using immunoSEQ multiplex PCR, the repertoire was profiled, and TCRdb retains in-frame clones only, with some absent. The profile shows around 150,000 clones, approximately 80% of them singletons. CDR1 and CDR2 (germline): SGHRS, YFSETQ. There are 14 residues in the CDR3. Trimming took 1 base from V and 7 from J, leaving 14 bases between them. The chain has TRBV5-1 and TRBJ1-1; D might be TRBD1 (6 bases). This sequence was found in a woman in her twenties or thirties in good health and CMV-seropositive. The sequenced sample consisted of PBMCs. CDR3 sequence (DNA): TGCGCCAGCAGCTTGTCCCTGGGGGCGATTGAAGCTTTCTTT. It encodes CASSLSLGAIEAFF.